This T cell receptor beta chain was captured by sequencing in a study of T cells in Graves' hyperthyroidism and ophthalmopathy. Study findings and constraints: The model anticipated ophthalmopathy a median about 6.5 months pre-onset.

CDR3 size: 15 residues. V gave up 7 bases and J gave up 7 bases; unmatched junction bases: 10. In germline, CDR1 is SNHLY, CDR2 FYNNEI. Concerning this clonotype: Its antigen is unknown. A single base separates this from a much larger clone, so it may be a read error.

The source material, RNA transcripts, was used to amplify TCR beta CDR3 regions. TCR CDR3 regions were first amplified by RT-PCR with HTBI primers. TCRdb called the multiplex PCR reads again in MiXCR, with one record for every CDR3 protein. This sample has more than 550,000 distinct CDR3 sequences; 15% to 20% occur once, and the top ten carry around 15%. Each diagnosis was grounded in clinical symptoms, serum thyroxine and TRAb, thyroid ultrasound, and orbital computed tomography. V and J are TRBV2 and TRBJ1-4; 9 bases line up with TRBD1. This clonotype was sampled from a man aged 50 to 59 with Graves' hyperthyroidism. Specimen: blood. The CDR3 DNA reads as TGTGCCAGCATTGGGACAGGGATCCAGGGTGAAAAACTGTTTTTT. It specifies CASIGTGIQGEKLFF.